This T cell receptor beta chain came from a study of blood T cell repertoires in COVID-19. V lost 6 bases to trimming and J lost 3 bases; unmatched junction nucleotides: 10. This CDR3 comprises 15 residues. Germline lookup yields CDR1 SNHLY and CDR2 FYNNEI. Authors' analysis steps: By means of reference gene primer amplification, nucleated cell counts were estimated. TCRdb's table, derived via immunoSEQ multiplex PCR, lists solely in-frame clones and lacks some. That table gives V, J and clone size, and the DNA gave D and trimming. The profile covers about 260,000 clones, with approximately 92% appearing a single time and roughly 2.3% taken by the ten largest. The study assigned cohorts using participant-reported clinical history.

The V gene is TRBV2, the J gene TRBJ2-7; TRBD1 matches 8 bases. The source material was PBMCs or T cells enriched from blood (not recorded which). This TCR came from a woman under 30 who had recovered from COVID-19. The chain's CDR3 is CASSTDRGIRYEQYF. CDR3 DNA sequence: TGTGCCAGCAGCACCGACAGGGGCATTCGCTACGAGCAGTACTTC.